This T cell receptor beta chain was sequenced for a study of cytomegalovirus exposure and HLA in healthy donors (TCRdb year 2017). About the study as a whole: An earlier analysis of approximately 640 of the donors reported more than 250 Gb of sequence data and 120 million or so unique TCR beta sequences from about 179 million T cells. Because of strong linkage in the cohort, roughly 5 DR-DQ haplotypes were treated as single units for association and clustering. Every repertoire in the discovery cohort had been generated on one and the same sequencing platform. The T cell repertoires of 666 subjects were profiled by immunosequencing and related to cytomegalovirus serostatus. On average, 235,054 unique TCR beta nucleotide sequences were sequenced per donor among 300 to 500 genotyped donors of the cohort, with 15% to 20% of those sequences being non-productive. Rather than using new phenotypic data, the later analysis identified candidate immune exposures from TCR beta sequences and from how often those sequences occurred across donors. A later genetic analysis took genome-wide SNP genotypes for about 55% of the 666 donors and used that subset as a discovery cohort. In an earlier analysis of more than 550 of the donors, high-throughput TCR beta sequencing was used to judge whether each TCR beta V gene segment behaved as functional or pseudogenic. The study combined high-throughput TCR immunosequencing, statistical association of individual TCRs with disease status, and machine learning to predict cytomegalovirus infection status. The study aimed to test whether cataloging public T cell receptors could reveal signatures of past pathogen exposure. Roughly 300 gigabases of sequencing data and approximately 92 million unique TCR sequences made up an early release that covered roughly 670 HLA-typed donors. Donor age, sex, ethnicity and CMV serostatus were compiled alongside the repertoire data. A later analysis re-examined previously published TCR beta repertoires from around 670 donors and added high-resolution HLA genotyping to investigate patterns of TCR occurrence. Along with the approximately 670-subject first cohort, a separate validation cohort of over a hundred different subjects was used. The number of typed donors differed by locus: about 629-640 for A, B, C, DRB1 and DQB1; some 500 for DQA1; 606 for DPA1; and about 450 for DPB1. Class I and class II HLA loci were covered by the typing at four-digit resolution. The genetic ancestry cluster associated with self-reported Caucasian donors included 81% of the roughly 390 genotyped donors. Study-wide conclusions, independent of this receptor: When HLA alleles, especially DR and DQ, strongly co-occurred, TCR associations were difficult to assign to individual alleles. A few of the identified cytomegalovirus-associated TCR beta chains were confirmed in vitro to be specific for cytomegalovirus antigens. A cluster of highly shared sequence variants was judged likely to be a technical artifact of the sequencing pipeline. Compared with equally common non-associated chains, HLA-associated TCR beta chains in a later analysis were more clonally expanded and had lower generation probabilities. Because the 87-base-pair reads could not distinguish some IMGT-functional V segments, including TRBV6-2 and TRBV6-3, those segments were excluded. In a later analysis, several top co-occurrence clusters were reported to appear linked to parvovirus B19, influenza, CMV and Epstein-Barr virus. The only immune exposure information available for the cohort was CMV serostatus. It was suggested by the authors that the approach could potentially be generalized to other disease states and immunological phenotypes. Sequencing depth was assumed to be roughly uniform across donors in the presence/absence analyses, though that assumption may not hold. A further reported finding was that TCR beta sequences accurately predicted the HLA-A and HLA-B alleles for most subjects in the first cohort. The classifier was reported to diagnose cytomegalovirus status with high specificity and sensitivity in both the original cohort and the validation cohort. Specific HLA alleles were associated with some 15,000 TCR beta sequences at a false discovery rate of 0.05 in a later analysis. In an earlier analysis of more than 500 of the donors, most TCR beta V segments appeared in productive rearrangements about 90% or about 30% of the time, broadly matching IMGT annotations. A later analysis found that most CMV-associated TCR beta chains appeared HLA-restricted, with HLA associations seemingly driven largely by CMV exposure. V-gene and J-gene trimming of TCR beta chains was associated with a missense DCLRE1C variant in a later genetic analysis, and the association was replicated in an independent cohort. About 17 rarely observed V segments, including chromosome 9 orphons, were excluded from the earlier analysis of approximately 500 of the donors because counts were too low. In a later analysis, the rate of TCR association differed among HLA loci, with DRB1 alleles having the most associated TCRs and HLA-C alleles having the fewest. Because some donors lacked HLA typing at each locus, the association tests relied only on the typed subset. While some public TCRs were present in many individuals, most TCR sequences turned up only very rarely across donors. Compared with the approximately 670-donor mean, donors in an Asian-associated ancestry cluster had fewer N-insertions in productive TCRs, according to a later genetic analysis. The cohort was sequenced for TCR beta chains only, and without alpha or paired-chain data the features that could be detected were limited. Correlated functional status among segregating V segments might be attributable to linkage disequilibrium, but an unknown experimental factor could not be ruled out. A total of fewer than 200 TCR beta chains were listed by the study as associated with cytomegalovirus.

For this clone: Its antigen is still unknown.

Library preparation used the immunoSEQ multiplex PCR assay. For the multiplex PCR, a mixture combining 60 forward primers for TCR Vbeta segments and 13 reverse primers for TCR Jbeta segments was used. The CDR3 region of rearranged TCR beta genes was amplified from genomic DNA with a multiplex PCR assay. On the Illumina HiSeq System, the amplified TCR beta libraries were sequenced as 87-base-pair reads. Processing in the source paper ran as follows. Across the 700 or so repertoires, a later analysis counted 80 million or so unique TCR beta chains, some 11 million of which were shared by at least two donors. Raw reads were error-corrected and collapsed into unique sequences with a nearest-neighbor algorithm that merged closely related sequences to remove PCR and sequencing errors. V, D and J gene segments were assigned by aligning CDR3 sequences to IMGT reference sequences. For a sequence to be retained, a match of at least six nucleotides was required to both a V gene segment and a J gene segment. Rearrangements were called productive when the CDR3 lacked stop codons and stayed in frame with V and J; all others were non-productive. CDR3 was defined by IMGT convention, running from the second conserved V-encoded cysteine to the conserved J-encoded phenylalanine. In an earlier analysis of 587 of the donors, sequences lacking an unambiguous match to a single V gene segment were excluded. An earlier analysis of under 750 of the donors called V segments functional above 56.7% productive rearrangements and segregating when the between-donor standard deviation exceeded 5%. To diagnose cytomegalovirus status from the catalog of TCR beta chain sequences, a statistical classification framework was built. In a later analysis, V and J genes were assigned by comparing TCR nucleotide sequences against IMGT/GENE-DB human TR gene sequences. Using the TCRdist pipeline, a later analysis assigned CDR3 sequences along with most-parsimonious VDJ recombination scenarios. In a later analysis, every TCR beta chain was defined by the combination of its CDR3 amino acid sequence and its V-gene family, and reads without a unique V-gene family were dropped. In a later analysis, 500 to 700 highly shared, low-generation-probability nucleotide sequences were removed to address suspected cross-contamination and a sequencing artifact. A later analysis calculated a clonal expansion index for each public chain from normalized within-repertoire ranks of inferred template counts. Generation probabilities in a later analysis came from a VDJ recombination model fitted to out-of-frame rearrangements, and those results were checked against IGoR. In a later analysis, TCR-TCR, TCR-HLA and TCR-CMV co-occurrence was scored with hypergeometric tests, and a repertoire-size bias correction was applied to TCR pairs. A later analysis estimated false discovery rates by permuting HLA or CMV assignments 20 times. In a later analysis, co-occurring TCRs were grouped using DBSCAN, and TCRdist sequence similarity was added for clustering within HLA-allele-positive subsets. Co-occurrence clustering excluded repertoires with fewer than 30,000 or more than 120,000 public chains, plus five with anomalous nucleotide sharing. What TCRdb holds here is the immuneACCESS table cut down to in-frame rearrangements. Part of the clones is not present; checked against another copy, under half of the missing clones reflect an unresolved V gene, and the others are unexplained. V and J calls plus clone size are reproduced from that table; the DNA served to infer D and trimming. This sample's table lists 45,000 to 70,000 clones. Of the sample, more than 10% falls within the top ten clones.

The cohort consisted of 600 to 700 healthy bone marrow donors. All cohort members were sampled while nominally healthy, although unrecorded immune exposures were likely present. The donor tested CMV seropositive and was one of the 289 seropositive cohort members. Every donor gave a peripheral blood sample, and the peripheral blood mononuclear cells from that sample were used for TCR beta sequencing. Genomic DNA was extracted from the blood cell samples with the Qiagen DNeasy Blood Extraction Kit. Between the V and J ends, shortened by 2 bases and 2 bases respectively, the junction contains 7 bases. From a lookup of the germline V gene (reference sequence), CDR1 and CDR2 are GTSNPN and SVGIG. The CDR3 covers 12 residues, taking in both the cysteine and the phenylalanine. Only the CDR3 region is kept as DNA, spanning 36 bases read in frame from base 1.

The sequencing sample was made of PBMCs. This receptor was taken from a woman in her thirties in good health and CMV-seropositive. Recombination linked TRBV30 to TRBJ2-7; the D gene identity is not certain. The DNA is as follows: TGTGCCTGGAGTACGCAGACCTACGAGCAGTACTTC. It translates as CAWSTQTYEQYF.